The present T cell receptor (beta chain) was sequenced within a study of blood T cell repertoires in COVID-19. Across the study: Acute and convalescent COVID-19 specimens originated in the United States, Italy and Spain. PBMCs, B-cell-depleted T cells, or T cells provided the cDNA or gDNA that made up the material.

Original processing notes: Nucleated cell counts were estimated from reference gene primer amplification. Sequencing was performed with immunoSEQ multiplex PCR; in TCRdb, only in-frame clones are kept and a portion is missing. Clone size and V and J calls were adopted from that table, with D and trimming inferred from the DNA. The table has some 210,000 clones, approximately 86% seen once. Self-reported history from a screening survey and questionnaire set each donor's cohort. Looked up from germline, CDR1 is KGHSH and CDR2 is LQKENI. V lost 6 bases and J lost 8, with 16 bases in between. CDR3 length: 13 residues.

The sequencing sample was made of PBMCs or T cells enriched from blood (not recorded which). This sequence was found in a man in his late teens or twenties with acute COVID-19. The rearrangement joins TRBV18 to TRBJ1-2, with D possibly matching TRBD1 (6 bases). CDR3 protein: CASSPGGPEGYTF. The DNA for the CDR3 is TGTGCCAGCTCTCCCGGGGGGCCCGAGGGCTACACCTTC.